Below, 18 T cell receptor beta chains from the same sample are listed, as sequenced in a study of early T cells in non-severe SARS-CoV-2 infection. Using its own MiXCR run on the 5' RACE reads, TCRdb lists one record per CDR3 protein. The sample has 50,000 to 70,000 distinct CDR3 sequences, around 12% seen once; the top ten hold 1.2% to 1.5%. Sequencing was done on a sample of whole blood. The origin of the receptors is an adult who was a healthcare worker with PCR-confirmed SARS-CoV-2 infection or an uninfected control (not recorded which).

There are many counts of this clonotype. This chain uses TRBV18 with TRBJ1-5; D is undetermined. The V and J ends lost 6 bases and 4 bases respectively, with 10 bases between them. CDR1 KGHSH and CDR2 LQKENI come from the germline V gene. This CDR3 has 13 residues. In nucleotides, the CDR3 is TGTGCCAGCTCGGCGGGCCAAAATCAGCCCCAGCATTTT. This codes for CASSAGQNQPQHF.

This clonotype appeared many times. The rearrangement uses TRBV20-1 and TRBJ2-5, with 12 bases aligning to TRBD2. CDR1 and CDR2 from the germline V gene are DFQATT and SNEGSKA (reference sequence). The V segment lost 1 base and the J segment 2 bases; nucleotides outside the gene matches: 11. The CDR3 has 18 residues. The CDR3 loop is CSARGLAGAPRSQETQYF. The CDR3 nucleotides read TGCAGTGCTAGAGGACTAGCGGGGGCGCCCCGCTCTCAAGAGACCCAGTACTTC.

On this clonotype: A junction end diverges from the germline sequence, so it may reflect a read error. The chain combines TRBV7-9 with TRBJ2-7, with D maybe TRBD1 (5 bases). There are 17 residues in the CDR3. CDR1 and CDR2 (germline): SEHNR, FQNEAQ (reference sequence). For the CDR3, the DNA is TGTACCAGCAGCCCAATCGACCAGGGTAGCCCAGACTACGAGCAGTACTTC. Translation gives CTSSPIDQGSPDYEQYF. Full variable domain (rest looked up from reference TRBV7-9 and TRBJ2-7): DTGVSQNPRHKITKRGQNVTFRCDPISEHNRLYWYRQTLGQGPEFLTYFQNEAQLEKSRLLSDRFSAERPKGSFSTLEIQRTEQGDSAMYLCTSSPIDQGSPDYEQYFGPGTRLTVT.

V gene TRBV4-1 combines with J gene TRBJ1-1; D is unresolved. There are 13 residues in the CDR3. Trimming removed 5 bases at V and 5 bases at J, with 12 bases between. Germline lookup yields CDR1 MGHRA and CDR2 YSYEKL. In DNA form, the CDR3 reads TGCGCCAGCAGCTCGACCGCGGGTACTGAAGCTTTCTTT. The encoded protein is CASSSTAGTEAFF.

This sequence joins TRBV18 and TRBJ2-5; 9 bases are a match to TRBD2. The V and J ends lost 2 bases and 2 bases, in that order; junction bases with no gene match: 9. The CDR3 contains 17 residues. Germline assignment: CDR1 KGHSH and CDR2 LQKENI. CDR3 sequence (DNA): TGTGCCAGCTCACCAGTTAGGACTAGCGTTTTGCAAGAGACCCAGTACTTC. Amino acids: CASSPVRTSVLQETQYF.

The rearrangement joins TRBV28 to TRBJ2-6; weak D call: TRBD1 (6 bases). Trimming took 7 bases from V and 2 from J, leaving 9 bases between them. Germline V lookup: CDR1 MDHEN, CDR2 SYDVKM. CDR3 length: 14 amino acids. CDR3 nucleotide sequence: TGTGCCAGCATCCGACAGGCTGGGGCCAACGTCCTGACTTTC. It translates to CASIRQAGANVLTF.

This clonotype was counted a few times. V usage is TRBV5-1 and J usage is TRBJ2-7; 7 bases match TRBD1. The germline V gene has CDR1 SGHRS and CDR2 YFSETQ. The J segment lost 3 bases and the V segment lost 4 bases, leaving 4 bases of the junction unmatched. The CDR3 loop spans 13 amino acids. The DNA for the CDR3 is TGCGCCAGCAGCCGGGGACAGCGCTACGAGCAGTACTTC. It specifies CASSRGQRYEQYF.

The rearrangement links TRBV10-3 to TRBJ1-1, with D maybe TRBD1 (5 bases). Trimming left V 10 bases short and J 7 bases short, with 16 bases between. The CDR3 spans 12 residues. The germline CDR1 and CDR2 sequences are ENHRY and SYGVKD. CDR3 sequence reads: CASASGTIEAFF. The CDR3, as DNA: TGTGCCAGCGCATCAGGGACTATTGAAGCTTTCTTT.

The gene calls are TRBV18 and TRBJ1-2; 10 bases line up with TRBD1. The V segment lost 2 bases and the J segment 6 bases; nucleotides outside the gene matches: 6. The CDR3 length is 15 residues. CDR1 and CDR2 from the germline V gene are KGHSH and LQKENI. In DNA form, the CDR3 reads TGTGCCAGCTCACCAGACAGGGGGCTCAGAGATGGCTACACCTTC. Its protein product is CASSPDRGLRDGYTF.

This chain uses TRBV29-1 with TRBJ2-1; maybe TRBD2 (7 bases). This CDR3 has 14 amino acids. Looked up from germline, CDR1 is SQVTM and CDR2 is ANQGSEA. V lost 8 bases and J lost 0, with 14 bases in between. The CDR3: CSTKGGTSYNEQFF. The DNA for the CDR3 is TGCAGCACGAAGGGGGGGACCTCCTACAATGAGCAGTTCTTC.

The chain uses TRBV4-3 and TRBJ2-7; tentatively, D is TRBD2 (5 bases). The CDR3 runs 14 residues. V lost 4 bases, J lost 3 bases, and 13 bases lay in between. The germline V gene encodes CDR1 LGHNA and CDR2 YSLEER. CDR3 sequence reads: CASSRNAGNYEQYF. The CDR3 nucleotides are TGCGCCAGCAGCCGGAACGCCGGGAACTACGAGCAGTACTTC.

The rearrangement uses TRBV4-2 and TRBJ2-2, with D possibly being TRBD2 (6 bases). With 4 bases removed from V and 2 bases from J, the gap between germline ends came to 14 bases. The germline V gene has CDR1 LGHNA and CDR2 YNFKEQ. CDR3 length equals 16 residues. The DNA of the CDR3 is TGTGCCAGCAGCCCCCGGGACTTACTAAACACCGGGGAGCTGTTTTTT. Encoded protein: CASSPRDLLNTGELFF.

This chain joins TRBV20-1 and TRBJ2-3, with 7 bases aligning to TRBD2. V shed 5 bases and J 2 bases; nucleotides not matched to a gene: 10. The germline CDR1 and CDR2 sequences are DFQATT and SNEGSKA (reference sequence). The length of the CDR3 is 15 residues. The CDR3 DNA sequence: TGCAGTGCTTACTCCGGGGGGACGATCACAGATACGCAGTATTTT. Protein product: CSAYSGGTITDTQYF.

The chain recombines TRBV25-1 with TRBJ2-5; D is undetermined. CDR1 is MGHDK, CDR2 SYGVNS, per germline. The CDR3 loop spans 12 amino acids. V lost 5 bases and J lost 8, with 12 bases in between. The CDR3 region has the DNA TGTGCCAGCAGTTTTGCGAGATCAACCCAGTACTTC. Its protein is CASSFARSTQYF.

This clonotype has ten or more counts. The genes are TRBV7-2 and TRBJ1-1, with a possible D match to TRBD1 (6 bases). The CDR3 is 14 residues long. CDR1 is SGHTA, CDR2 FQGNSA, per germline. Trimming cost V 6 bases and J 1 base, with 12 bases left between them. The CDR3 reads CASRFTGPNTEAFF. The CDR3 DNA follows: TGTGCCAGCAGATTTACAGGGCCGAACACTGAAGCTTTCTTT.

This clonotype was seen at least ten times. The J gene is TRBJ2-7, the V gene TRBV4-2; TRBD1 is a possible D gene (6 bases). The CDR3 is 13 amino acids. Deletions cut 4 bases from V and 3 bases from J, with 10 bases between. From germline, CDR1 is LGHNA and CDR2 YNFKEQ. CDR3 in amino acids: CASSPGQIYEQYF. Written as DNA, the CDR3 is TGTGCCAGCAGCCCCGGACAGATCTACGAGCAGTACTTC.

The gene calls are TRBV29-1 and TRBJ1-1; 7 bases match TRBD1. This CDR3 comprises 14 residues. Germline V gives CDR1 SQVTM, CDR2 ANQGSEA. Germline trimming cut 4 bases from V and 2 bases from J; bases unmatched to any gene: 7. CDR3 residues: CSVGSTGFNTEAFF. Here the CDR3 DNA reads TGCAGCGTTGGGTCGACAGGGTTTAACACTGAAGCTTTCTTT. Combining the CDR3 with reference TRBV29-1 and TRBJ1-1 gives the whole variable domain SAVISQKPSRDICQRGTSLTIQCQVDSQVTMMFWYRQQPGQSLTLIATANQGSEATYESGFVIDKFPISRPNLTFSTLTVSNMSPEDSSIYLCSVGSTGFNTEAFFGQGTRLTVV.

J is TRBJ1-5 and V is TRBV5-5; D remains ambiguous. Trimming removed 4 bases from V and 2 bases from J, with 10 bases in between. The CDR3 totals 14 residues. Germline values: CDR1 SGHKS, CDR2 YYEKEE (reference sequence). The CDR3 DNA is TGTGCCAGCAGCCGGTCAGCAGGCAATCAGCCCCAGCATTTT. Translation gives CASSRSAGNQPQHF.